This T cell receptor (beta chain) was captured in a study of CD8 T cells in Susac syndrome. High-throughput TCR beta sequencing covered peripheral CD8+ and CD4+ T cells. Controls were healthy donors (matched for age and sex). FACS was used to enrich TEMRA cells, whereas the CD8+ and CD4+ T cells were obtained by negative isolation. The authors reverse transcribed about 0.5 to 1 ug RNA with random hexamers. Amplification of TCR beta CDR3 was carried out by immunoSEQ multiplex PCR, which covered 54 Vbeta and 13 Jbeta segments. TCRdb called the immunoSEQ multiplex PCR reads again in MiXCR, with one record for every CDR3 protein. The sample yields some 190,000 distinct CDR3 sequences, approximately 93% seen once. The germline gives CDR1 SGHNT, CDR2 YYREEE (reference sequence). Trimming cost V 5 bases and J 2 bases; bases outside gene matches: 6. There are 15 residues in the CDR3.

This clonotype originated in a human donor in good health. Sequenced sample: CD4+ T cells from PBMCs. This chain connects TRBV5-4 to TRBJ2-3, with 9 bases aligning to TRBD2. The CDR3 nucleotides read TGTGCCAGCAGTCCGCTAGCGGGGTACACAGATACGCAGTATTTT. Its protein product is CASSPLAGYTDTQYF.